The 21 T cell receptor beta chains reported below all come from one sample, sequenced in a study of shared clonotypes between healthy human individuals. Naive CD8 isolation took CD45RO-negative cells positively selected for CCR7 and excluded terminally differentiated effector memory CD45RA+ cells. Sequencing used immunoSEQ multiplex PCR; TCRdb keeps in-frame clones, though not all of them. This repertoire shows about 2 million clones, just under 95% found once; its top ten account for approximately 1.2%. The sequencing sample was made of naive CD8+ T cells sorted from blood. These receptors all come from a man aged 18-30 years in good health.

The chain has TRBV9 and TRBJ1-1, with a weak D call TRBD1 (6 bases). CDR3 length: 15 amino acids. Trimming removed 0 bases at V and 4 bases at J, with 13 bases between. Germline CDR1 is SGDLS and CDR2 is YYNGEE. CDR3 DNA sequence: TGTGCCAGCAGCGTAGCGGCAGGGGCTAGCACTGAAGCTTTCTTT. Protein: CASSVAAGASTEAFF.

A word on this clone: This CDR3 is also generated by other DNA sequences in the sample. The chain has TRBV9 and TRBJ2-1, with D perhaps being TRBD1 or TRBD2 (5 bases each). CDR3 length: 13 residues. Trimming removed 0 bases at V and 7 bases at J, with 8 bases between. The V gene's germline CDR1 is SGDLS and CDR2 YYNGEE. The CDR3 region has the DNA TGTGCCAGCAGCGTAGCTGGGGGTAATGAGCAGTTCTTC. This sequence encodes CASSVAGGNEQFF. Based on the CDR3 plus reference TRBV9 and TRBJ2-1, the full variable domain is DSGVTQTPKHLITATGQRVTLRCSPRSGDLSVYWYQQSLDQGLQFLIQYYNGEERAKGNILERFSAQQFPDLHSELNLSSLELGDSALYFCASSVAGGNEQFFGPGTRLTVL.

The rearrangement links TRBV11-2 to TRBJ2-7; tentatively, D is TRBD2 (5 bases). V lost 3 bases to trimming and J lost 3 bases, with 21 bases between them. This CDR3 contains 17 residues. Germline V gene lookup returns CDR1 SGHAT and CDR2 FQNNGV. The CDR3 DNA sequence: TGTGCCAGCAGCTTCCCGGGCCACGGGGAAGATCTCTACGAGCAGTACTTC. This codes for CASSFPGHGEDLYEQYF.

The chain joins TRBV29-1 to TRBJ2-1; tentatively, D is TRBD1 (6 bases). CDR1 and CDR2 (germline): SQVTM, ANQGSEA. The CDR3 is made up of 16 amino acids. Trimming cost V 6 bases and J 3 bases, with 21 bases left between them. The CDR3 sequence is CSVTPRAGALYNEQFF. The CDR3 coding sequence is TGCAGCGTCACCCCCAGGGCAGGGGCCCTCTACAATGAGCAGTTCTTC.

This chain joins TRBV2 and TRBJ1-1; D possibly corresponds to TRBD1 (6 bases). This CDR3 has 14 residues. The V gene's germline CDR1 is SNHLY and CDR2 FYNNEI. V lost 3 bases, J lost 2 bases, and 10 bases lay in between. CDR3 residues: CASSDRGTNTEAFF. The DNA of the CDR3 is TGTGCCAGCAGTGACAGGGGAACTAACACTGAAGCTTTCTTT.

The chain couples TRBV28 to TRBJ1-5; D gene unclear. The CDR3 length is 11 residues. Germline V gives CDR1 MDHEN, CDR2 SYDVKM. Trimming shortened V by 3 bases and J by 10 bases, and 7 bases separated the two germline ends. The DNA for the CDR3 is TGTGCCAGCAGTTTCGGTCTCCCCCAGCATTTT. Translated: CASSFGLPQHF.

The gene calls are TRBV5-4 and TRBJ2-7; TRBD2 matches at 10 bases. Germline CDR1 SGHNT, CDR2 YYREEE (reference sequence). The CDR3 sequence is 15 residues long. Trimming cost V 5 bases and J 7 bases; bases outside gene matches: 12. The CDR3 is CASSPGASGRGEQYF. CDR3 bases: TGTGCCAGCAGTCCCGGGGCTAGCGGGAGAGGTGAGCAGTACTTC. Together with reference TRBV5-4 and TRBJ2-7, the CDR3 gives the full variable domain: ETGVTQSPTHLIKTRGQQVTLRCSSQSGHNTVSWYQQALGQGPQFIFQYYREEENGRGNFPPRFSGLQFPNYSSELNVNALELDDSALYLCASSPGASGRGEQYFGPGTRLTVT.

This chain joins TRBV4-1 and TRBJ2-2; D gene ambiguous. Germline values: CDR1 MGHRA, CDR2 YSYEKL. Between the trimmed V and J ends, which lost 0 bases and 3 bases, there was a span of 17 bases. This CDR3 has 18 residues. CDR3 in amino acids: CASSQDQGHAEDTGELFF. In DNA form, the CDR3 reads TGCGCCAGCAGCCAAGATCAAGGGCACGCTGAGGACACCGGGGAGCTGTTTTTT.

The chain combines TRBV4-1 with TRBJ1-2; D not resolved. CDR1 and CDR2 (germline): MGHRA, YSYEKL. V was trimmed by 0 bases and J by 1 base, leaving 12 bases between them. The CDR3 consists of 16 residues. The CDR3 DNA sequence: TGCGCCAGCAGCCAAGAAGAGTCCTGGGGTAACTATGGCTACACCTTC. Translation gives CASSQEESWGNYGYTF.

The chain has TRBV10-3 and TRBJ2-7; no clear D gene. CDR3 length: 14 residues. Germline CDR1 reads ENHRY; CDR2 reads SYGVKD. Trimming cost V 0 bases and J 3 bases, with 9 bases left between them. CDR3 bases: TGTGCCATCAGTGAGTCAAACAGCGTCTACGAGCAGTACTTC. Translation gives CAISESNSVYEQYF.

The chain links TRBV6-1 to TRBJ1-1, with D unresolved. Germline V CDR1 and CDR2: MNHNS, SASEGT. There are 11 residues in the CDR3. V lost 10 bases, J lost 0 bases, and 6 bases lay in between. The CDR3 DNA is TGTGCCACCCAGATGAACACTGAAGCTTTCTTT. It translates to CATQMNTEAFF.

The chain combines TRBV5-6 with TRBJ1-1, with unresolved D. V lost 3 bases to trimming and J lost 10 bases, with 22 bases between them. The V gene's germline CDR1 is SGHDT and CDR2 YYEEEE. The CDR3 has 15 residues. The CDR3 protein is CASSSELSPIRRAFF. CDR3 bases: TGTGCCAGCAGCTCCGAGTTGTCCCCAATAAGGCGAGCTTTCTTT.

Here the CDR3 DNA reads TGTGCCAGCAGCTCAAAGCAGGGGCCCACCTACGAGCAGTACTTC. It is translated as CASSSKQGPTYEQYF. V is TRBV7-8 and J is TRBJ2-7, with a weak D call TRBD1 (6 bases). This CDR3 has 15 residues. Looked up from germline, CDR1 is SGHVS and CDR2 is FQNEAQ. V was shortened by 4 bases and J by 2 bases, with 15 bases between the two germline ends.

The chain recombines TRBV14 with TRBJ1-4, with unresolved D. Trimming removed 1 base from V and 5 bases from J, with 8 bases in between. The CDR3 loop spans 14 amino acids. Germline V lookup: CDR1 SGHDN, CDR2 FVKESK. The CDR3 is CASSQGALNEKLFF. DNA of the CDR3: TGTGCCAGCAGCCAAGGGGCCCTAAATGAAAAACTGTTTTTT.

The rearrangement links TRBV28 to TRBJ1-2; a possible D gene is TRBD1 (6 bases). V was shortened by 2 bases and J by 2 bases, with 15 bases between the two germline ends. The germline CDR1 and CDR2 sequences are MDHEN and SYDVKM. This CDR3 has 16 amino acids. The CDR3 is CASSLGPGQTNYGYTF. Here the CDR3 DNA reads TGTGCCAGCAGTTTAGGCCCCGGACAGACCAACTATGGCTACACCTTC.

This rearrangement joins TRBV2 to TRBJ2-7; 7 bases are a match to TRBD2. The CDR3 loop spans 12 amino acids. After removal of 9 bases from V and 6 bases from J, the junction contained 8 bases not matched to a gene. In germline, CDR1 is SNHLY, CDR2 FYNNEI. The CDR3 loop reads CASFRGEGEQYF. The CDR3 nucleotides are TGTGCCAGTTTCCGGGGGGAGGGCGAGCAGTACTTC. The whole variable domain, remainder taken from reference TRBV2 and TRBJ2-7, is EPEVTQTPSHQVTQMGQEVILRCVPISNHLYFYWYRQILGQKVEFLVSFYNNEISEKSEIFDDQFSVERPDGSNFTLKIRSTKLEDSAMYFCASFRGEGEQYFGPGTRLTVT.

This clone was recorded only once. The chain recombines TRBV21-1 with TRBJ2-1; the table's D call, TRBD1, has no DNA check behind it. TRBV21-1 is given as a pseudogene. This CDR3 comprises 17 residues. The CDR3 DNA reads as TGTGCCAGCAGCAAAGGATATTCCGGGACAGCGAATAATGAGCAGTTCTTC. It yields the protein CASSKGYSGTANNEQFF.

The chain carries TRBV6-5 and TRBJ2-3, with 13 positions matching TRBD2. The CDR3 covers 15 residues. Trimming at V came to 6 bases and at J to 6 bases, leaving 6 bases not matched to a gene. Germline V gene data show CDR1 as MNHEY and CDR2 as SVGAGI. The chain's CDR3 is CASRTSGGARDTQYF. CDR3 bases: TGTGCCAGCAGAACTAGCGGGGGGGCGAGGGATACGCAGTATTTT.

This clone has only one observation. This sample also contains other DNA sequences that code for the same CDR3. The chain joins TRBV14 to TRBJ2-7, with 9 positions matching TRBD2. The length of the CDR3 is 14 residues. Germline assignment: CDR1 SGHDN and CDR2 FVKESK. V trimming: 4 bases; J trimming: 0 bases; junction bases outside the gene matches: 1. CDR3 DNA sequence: TGTGCCAGCAGCCTAGCGGGGGCCTCCTACGAGCAGTACTTC. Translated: CASSLAGASYEQYF. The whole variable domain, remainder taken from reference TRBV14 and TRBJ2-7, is EAGVTQFPSHSVIEKGQTVTLRCDPISGHDNLYWYRRVMGKEIKFLLHFVKESKQDESGMPNNRFLAERTGGTYSTLKVQPAELEDSGVYFCASSLAGASYEQYFGPGTRLTVT.

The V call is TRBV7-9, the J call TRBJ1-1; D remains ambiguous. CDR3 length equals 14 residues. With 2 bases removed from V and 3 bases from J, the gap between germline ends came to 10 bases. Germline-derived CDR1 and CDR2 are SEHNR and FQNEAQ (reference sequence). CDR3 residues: CASSLSGTDTEAFF. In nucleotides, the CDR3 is TGTGCCAGCAGCTTATCGGGTACGGACACTGAAGCTTTCTTT.

The CDR3 DNA reads TGTGCCAGCAGCTTAAGAGGAGCAGGGACGATCCAAGAGACCCAGTACTTC. It yields the protein CASSLRGAGTIQETQYF. The chain is built from TRBV7-8 and TRBJ2-5, with D possibly called TRBD1 or TRBD2 (5 bases each). Germline V gene lookup returns CDR1 SGHVS and CDR2 FQNEAQ. V was pared by 2 bases and J by 1 base, with 17 bases between. The CDR3 sequence is 17 residues long.